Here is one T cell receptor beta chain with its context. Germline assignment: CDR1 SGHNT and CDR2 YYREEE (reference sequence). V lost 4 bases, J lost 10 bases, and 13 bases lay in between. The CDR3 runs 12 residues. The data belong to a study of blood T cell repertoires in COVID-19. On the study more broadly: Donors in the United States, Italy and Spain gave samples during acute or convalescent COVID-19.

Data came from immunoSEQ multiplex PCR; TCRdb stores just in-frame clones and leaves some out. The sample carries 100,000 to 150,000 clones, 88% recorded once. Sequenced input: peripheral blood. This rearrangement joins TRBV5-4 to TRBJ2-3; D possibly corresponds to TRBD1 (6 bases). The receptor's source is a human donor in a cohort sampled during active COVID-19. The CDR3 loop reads CASSRDNLPQYF. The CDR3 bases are TGTGCCAGCAGCCGGGACAACTTACCGCAGTATTTT.